A selection of T cell receptor beta chains follows, all from one sample in a study of blood T cell repertoires in COVID-19. Sequenced by immunoSEQ multiplex PCR; TCRdb stores in-frame clones only, minus some. In the table there are 350,000 or so clones, around nine tenths of which are singletons. The sequencing input was peripheral blood. These receptor sequences come from a woman aged 60-70 years with COVID-19, enrolled during active disease. The CDR3 runs from the conserved cysteine through the conserved F or W. The D gene is left open where the match is weak. Part of the rows lack a size; the others show once, few, many or a class for expanded clones.

D gene: NA; clone size: NA; V gene: TRBV27; J gene: TRBJ1-2; CDR3 DNA: TGTGCCAGCAGTTTCAGGGGATACTATGGCTACACCTTC; CDR3 protein: CASSFRGYYGYTF
D gene: TRBD1; clone size: NA; V gene: TRBV20-1; J gene: TRBJ1-5; CDR3 DNA: TGCAGTGCTAGTCCCGGGACAGTCGATCAGCCCCAGCATTTT; CDR3 protein: CSASPGTVDQPQHF
D gene: NA; clone size: NA; V gene: TRBV5-4; J gene: TRBJ1-1; CDR3 DNA: TGTGCCAGCAGCCCAAGGAGGGGGGGGATGAACACTGAAGCTTTCTTT; CDR3 protein: CASSPRRGGMNTEAFF
D gene: NA; clone size: NA; V gene: TRBV11-2; J gene: TRBJ1-1; CDR3 DNA: TGTGCCACCGGTCCCTGGAACACTGAAGCTTTCTTT; CDR3 protein: CATGPWNTEAFF
D gene: NA; clone size: NA; V gene: TRBV6-5; J gene: TRBJ1-1; CDR3 DNA: TGTGCCAGCAGTCTCGGAGGGTCGGCGAACACTGAAGCTTTCTTT; CDR3 protein: CASSLGGSANTEAFF
D gene: NA; clone size: NA; V gene: TRBV2; J gene: TRBJ1-3; CDR3 DNA: TGTGCCAGCACCTGGCAACCAAGCTCTGGAAACACCATATATTTT; CDR3 protein: CASTWQPSSGNTIYF
D gene: TRBD1; clone size: NA; V gene: TRBV5-5; J gene: TRBJ1-2; CDR3 DNA: TGTGCCAGCAGCTTGGCCTTGGACAGGGTGGAAGGCTACACCTTC; CDR3 protein: CASSLALDRVEGYTF
D gene: NA; clone size: NA; V gene: TRBV6-5; J gene: TRBJ2-5; CDR3 DNA: TGTGCCAGCAGTTACTCAGTCGGACAGTTACAAGAGACCCAGTACTTC; CDR3 protein: CASSYSVGQLQETQYF
D gene: NA; clone size: NA; V gene: TRBV9; J gene: TRBJ2-6; CDR3 DNA: TGTGCCAGCAGCGGGACAGCGGCCTTGGGGGCCAACGTCCTGACTTTC; CDR3 protein: CASSGTAALGANVLTF
D gene: NA; clone size: NA; V gene: TRBV5-1; J gene: TRBJ1-3; CDR3 DNA: TGCGCCAGCAGCTTGGATGGCGGAAACACCATATATTTT; CDR3 protein: CASSLDGGNTIYF
D gene: NA; clone size: NA; V gene: TRBV19; J gene: TRBJ2-5; CDR3 DNA: TGTGCCAGTAGTATAAAAGGGGCTGGAGAGACCCAGTACTTC; CDR3 protein: CASSIKGAGETQYF
D gene: NA; clone size: NA; V gene: TRBV4-2; J gene: TRBJ1-1; CDR3 DNA: TGTGCCAGCAGCCTACGACTAGGGCAGTTCGCTGAAGCTTTCTTT; CDR3 protein: CASSLRLGQFAEAFF
D gene: TRBD1; clone size: NA; V gene: TRBV10-3; J gene: TRBJ1-1; CDR3 DNA: TGTGCCATCAAAGGGGGCGGGAACACTGAAGCTTTCTTT; CDR3 protein: CAIKGGGNTEAFF
D gene: NA; clone size: NA; V gene: TRBV14; J gene: TRBJ1-2; CDR3 DNA: TGTGCCAGCAGCCAATCACAGAACTATGGCTACACCTTC; CDR3 protein: CASSQSQNYGYTF
D gene: NA; clone size: NA; V gene: TRBV18; J gene: TRBJ1-3; CDR3 DNA: TGTGCCAGCTCACCAATTACGACAGTTGGGTCCTACTCTGGAAACACCATATATTTT; CDR3 protein: CASSPITTVGSYSGNTIYF
D gene: NA; clone size: NA; V gene: TRBV24-1; J gene: TRBJ2-6; CDR3 DNA: TGTGCCACCAGTGCCCCCCCCGGACAGCCCTTCTCTGGGGCCAACGTCCTGACTTTC; CDR3 protein: CATSAPPGQPFSGANVLTF
D gene: NA; clone size: NA; V gene: TRBV5-6; J gene: TRBJ1-5; CDR3 DNA: TGTGCCAGCAGCTTGGCTGGATCGGGGCAGCCCCAGCATTTT; CDR3 protein: CASSLAGSGQPQHF
D gene: NA; clone size: NA; V gene: TRBV5-1; J gene: TRBJ1-2; CDR3 DNA: TGCGCCAGCAGCTTGGGGCAGGGATTGGGCTACACCTTC; CDR3 protein: CASSLGQGLGYTF
D gene: TRBD1; clone size: NA; V gene: TRBV7-3; J gene: TRBJ2-1; CDR3 DNA: TGTGCCAGCAGCTTGGACAGGGGGGCCTACAATGAGCAGTTCTTC; CDR3 protein: CASSLDRGAYNEQFF
D gene: TRBD1; clone size: NA; V gene: TRBV2; J gene: TRBJ2-5; CDR3 DNA: TGTGCCAGCAGTGGACCGGGACAGGTGGGAGAGACCCAGTACTTC; CDR3 protein: CASSGPGQVGETQYF
D gene: NA; clone size: NA; V gene: TRBV30; J gene: TRBJ1-1; CDR3 DNA: TGTGCCTGGGTCTGGTTGCGAGGACACCCGAACACTGAAGCTTTCTTT; CDR3 protein: CAWVWLRGHPNTEAFF
D gene: NA; clone size: NA; V gene: TRBV9; J gene: TRBJ2-2; CDR3 DNA: TGTGCCAGCAGCCCCGGGACAAGCACCGGGGAGCTGTTTTTT; CDR3 protein: CASSPGTSTGELFF
D gene: NA; clone size: once; V gene: TRBV10-2; J gene: TRBJ2-5; CDR3 DNA: TGCGCCAGCAGGACCCGGGACTCCCTCGAGACCCAGTACTTC; CDR3 protein: CASRTRDSLETQYF
D gene: TRBD1; clone size: medium-sized; V gene: TRBV10-3; J gene: TRBJ1-2; CDR3 DNA: TGTGCCATCAGGGAAGACAGGGGTGGGCACTATGGCTACACCTTC; CDR3 protein: CAIREDRGGHYGYTF
D gene: NA; clone size: NA; V gene: TRBV9; J gene: TRBJ2-1; CDR3 DNA: TGTGCCAGCTCTGGTGGCAGCTCCTACAATGAGCAGTTCTTC; CDR3 protein: CASSGGSSYNEQFF
D gene: NA; clone size: NA; V gene: TRBV14; J gene: TRBJ1-6; CDR3 DNA: TGTGCCAGCAGCCAACTCTTAGCGCAACCCCTCCACTTT; CDR3 protein: CASSQLLAQPLHF
D gene: NA; clone size: NA; V gene: TRBV5-1; J gene: TRBJ2-7; CDR3 DNA: TGCGCCAGCAGCTTTAGGAGTGACAAGGGGTACGAGCAGTACTTC; CDR3 protein: CASSFRSDKGYEQYF
D gene: TRBD1; clone size: NA; V gene: TRBV7-9; J gene: TRBJ1-2; CDR3 DNA: TGTGCCAGCAGCTTAGGGGACCCAGGGGGCGATCAAGGCTACACCTTC; CDR3 protein: CASSLGDPGGDQGYTF
D gene: TRBD1; clone size: NA; V gene: TRBV27; J gene: TRBJ2-7; CDR3 DNA: TGTGCCAGCAGTTCCTCCGGGACAGGGGGCTACGAGCAGTACTTC; CDR3 protein: CASSSSGTGGYEQYF
D gene: NA; clone size: NA; V gene: TRBV7-9; J gene: TRBJ1-6; CDR3 DNA: TGTGCCAGCAGCCGGACACTGGATTCACCCCTCCACTTT; CDR3 protein: CASSRTLDSPLHF
D gene: TRBD1; clone size: NA; V gene: TRBV30; J gene: TRBJ1-1; CDR3 DNA: TGTGCCTGGAATACAAGGACAGGGGGCCTAGCTTTCTTT; CDR3 protein: CAWNTRTGGLAFF
D gene: NA; clone size: NA; V gene: TRBV5-1; J gene: TRBJ1-2; CDR3 DNA: TGCGCCAGCAGCTTACAACAGTCTAACTATGGCTACACCTTC; CDR3 protein: CASSLQQSNYGYTF
D gene: TRBD1; clone size: NA; V gene: TRBV28; J gene: TRBJ2-7; CDR3 DNA: TGTGCCAGCAGCTTTGGTTTGGGACAGAACTACGAGCAGTACTTC; CDR3 protein: CASSFGLGQNYEQYF
D gene: NA; clone size: NA; V gene: TRBV28; J gene: TRBJ1-2; CDR3 DNA: TGTGCCAGCACAAATACTAGAGACACAATTAACTATGGCTACACCTTC; CDR3 protein: CASTNTRDTINYGYTF
D gene: NA; clone size: NA; V gene: TRBV21-1; J gene: TRBJ2-3; CDR3 DNA: TGTGCCAGCAGTACTCTTCCGGTCGCAGATACGCAGTATTTT; CDR3 protein: CASSTLPVADTQYF
D gene: NA; clone size: once; V gene: TRBV30; J gene: TRBJ1-4; CDR3 DNA: TGTGCCTCCCAACCCGGGAAGCTAAATGAAAAACTGTTTTTT; CDR3 protein: CASQPGKLNEKLFF
D gene: NA; clone size: once; V gene: TRBV6-5; J gene: TRBJ2-3; CDR3 DNA: TGTGCCAGCAAGAGCCAGGGGGGAACAGATACGCAGTATTTT; CDR3 protein: CASKSQGGTDTQYF
D gene: TRBD1; clone size: NA; V gene: TRBV18; J gene: TRBJ2-7; CDR3 DNA: TGTGCCAGCTCACTCGCCGGGACAGGGGACTACGAGCAGTACTTC; CDR3 protein: CASSLAGTGDYEQYF
D gene: TRBD2; clone size: NA; V gene: TRBV30; J gene: TRBJ2-7; CDR3 DNA: TGTGCCTGGAGTGTGCTAGCGGGCTCCTACGAGCAGTACTTC; CDR3 protein: CAWSVLAGSYEQYF
D gene: NA; clone size: NA; V gene: TRBV7-9; J gene: TRBJ1-3; CDR3 DNA: TGTGCCAGCAGCCTCGGGGGTTCTGGAAACACCATATATTTT; CDR3 protein: CASSLGGSGNTIYF
D gene: NA; clone size: NA; V gene: TRBV9; J gene: TRBJ1-3; CDR3 DNA: TGTGCCAGCAGCGTAGGTGGGGCGTCCTCTGGAAACACCATATATTTT; CDR3 protein: CASSVGGASSGNTIYF